The subject of this entry is one TCR beta chain. CD45RO-negative, CCR7-positively selected cells formed the naive CD8 fraction, excluding terminally differentiated effector memory CD45RA+ cells. For sorted subsets, approximately 0.2 ug DNA per replicate equaled 30,000 or so T cell genomes. In the source study's methods: Junction-only immunoSEQ data arrived without quality scores, meaning filtering differed. Clones were sequenced by immunoSEQ multiplex PCR, and TCRdb holds only the in-frame ones, with some missing. From that table come the V and J calls and clone size; the DNA was used to work out D and trimming. The table shows 1.5 million to 2.5 million clones, with about 94% occurring only once. This entry belongs to a study of shared clonotypes between healthy human individuals. Study at large: Donor composition was a couple of women and a few men, aged 18 to 49.

Germline trimming cut 0 bases from V and 7 bases from J; bases unmatched to any gene: 4. The CDR3 length is 15 residues. Germline V gene sequence: CDR1 SGHRS, CDR2 YFSETQ. The clonotype comes from a man aged 18 to 29 in good health. The sequenced sample was naive CD8+ T cells sorted from blood. The V and J genes are TRBV5-1 and TRBJ2-1, with 10 positions matching TRBD2. CDR3 nucleotides: TGCGCCAGCAGCTTGGCTAGCGGGAGTTCTAATGAGCAGTTCTTC. It specifies CASSLASGSSNEQFF.